This TCR beta chain was sequenced for a study of monozygotic twins with inflammatory bowel disease. Each of the TCR libraries took roughly 3,400 ng of total RNA. Two nested PCRs, around 16 and 10 cycles, amplified TCRalpha and TCRbeta cDNA. From the 5' RACE reads, TCRdb lists one entry per CDR3 protein and no DNA. This sample's table has 350,000 to 400,000 distinct CDR3 sequences. This CDR3 spans 17 amino acids. Germline CDR1 and CDR2: KGHDR and SFDVKD. The sample was blood. This sequence was found in a human donor with ulcerative colitis or Crohn's disease, or a healthy co-twin of an affected twin (not recorded which). V and J are TRBV24-1 and TRBJ2-7; the TCRdb D gene call, TRBD2, has no DNA to confirm it. The CDR3: CATRKRSSGGAPREQYF.